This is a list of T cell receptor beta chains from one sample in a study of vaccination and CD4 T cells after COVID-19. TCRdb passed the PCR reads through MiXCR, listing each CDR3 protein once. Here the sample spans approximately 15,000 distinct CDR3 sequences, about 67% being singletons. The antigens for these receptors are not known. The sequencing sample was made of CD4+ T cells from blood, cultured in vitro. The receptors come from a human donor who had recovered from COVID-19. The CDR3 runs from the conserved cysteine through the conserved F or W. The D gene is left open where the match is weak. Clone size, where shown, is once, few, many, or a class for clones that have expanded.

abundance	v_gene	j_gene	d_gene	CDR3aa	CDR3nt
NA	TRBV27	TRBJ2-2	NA	CASSPWNTGELFF	TGTGCCAGCAGCCCTTGGAACACCGGGGAGCTGTTTTTT
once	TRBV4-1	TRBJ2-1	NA	CASSPGPGNSYNEQFF	TGCGCCAGCAGCCCGGGCCCGGGGAACTCCTACAATGAGCAGTTCTTC
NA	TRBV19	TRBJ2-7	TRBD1	CASSSGTGGAPLYEQYF	TGTGCCAGTAGTAGCGGGACAGGGGGCGCCCCCCTCTACGAGCAGTACTTC
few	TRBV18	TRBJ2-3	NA	CASSPDSTDTQYF	TGTGCCAGCTCACCGGACAGCACAGATACGCAGTATTTT
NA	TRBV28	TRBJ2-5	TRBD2	CASRRLAEETQYF	TGTGCCAGCAGGAGACTAGCGGAAGAGACCCAGTACTTC
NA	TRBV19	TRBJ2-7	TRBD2	CASSTGLADSYEQYF	TGTGCCAGTAGTACCGGACTAGCGGACTCCTACGAGCAGTACTTC
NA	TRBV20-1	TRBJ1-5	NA	CSARQGNQPQHF	TGCAGTGCTAGGCAGGGAAATCAGCCCCAGCATTTT
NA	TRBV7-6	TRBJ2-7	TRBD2	CASSPAGTSLDEQYF	TGTGCCAGCAGCCCCGCCGGGACTAGCCTCGACGAGCAGTACTTC
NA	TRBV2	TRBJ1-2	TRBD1	CASSDQDRVYGYTF	TGTGCCAGCAGTGACCAGGACAGGGTCTATGGCTACACCTTC
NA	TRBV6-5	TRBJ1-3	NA	CASSFRTPQGSGNTIYF	TGTGCCAGCAGTTTTCGGACCCCTCAGGGCTCTGGAAACACCATATATTTT
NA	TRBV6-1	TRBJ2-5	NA	CASSNRMGETQYF	TGTGCCAGCAGTAACAGGATGGGGGAGACCCAGTACTTC
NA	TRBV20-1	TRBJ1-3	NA	CSAKGGSGNTIYF	TGCAGTGCTAAAGGGGGCTCTGGAAACACCATATATTTT
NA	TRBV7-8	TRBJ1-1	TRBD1	CASSLRQGRSEAFF	TGTGCCAGCAGCTTACGACAGGGGAGATCTGAAGCTTTCTTT
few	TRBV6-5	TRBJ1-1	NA	CASSYFQSTEAFF	TGTGCCAGCAGTTATTTTCAGAGTACTGAAGCTTTCTTT
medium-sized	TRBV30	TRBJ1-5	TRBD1	CAWSWGTGDQPQHF	TGTGCCTGGAGCTGGGGGACAGGGGATCAGCCCCAGCATTTT
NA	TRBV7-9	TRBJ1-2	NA	CASSLAGSRGGNYGYTF	TGTGCCAGCAGCTTAGCGGGATCAAGGGGGGGGAACTATGGCTACACCTTC
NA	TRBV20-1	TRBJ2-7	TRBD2	CSARGGGVPLEQYF	TGCAGTGCTAGAGGTGGGGGGGTCCCTCTCGAGCAGTACTTC
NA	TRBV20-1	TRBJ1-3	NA	CSARVGNTIYF	TGCAGTGCTAGAGTGGGAAACACCATATATTTT
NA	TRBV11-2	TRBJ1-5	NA	CASSSGSNQPQHF	TGTGCCAGCAGTTCGGGTAGCAATCAGCCCCAGCATTTT
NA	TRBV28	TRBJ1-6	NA	CASRPAVGVPYNSPLHF	TGTGCCAGCAGACCGGCTGTGGGGGTCCCCTATAATTCACCCCTCCACTTT
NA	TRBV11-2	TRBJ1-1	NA	CASSLARASGTEAFF	TGTGCCAGCAGCTTAGCCAGGGCGAGTGGCACTGAAGCTTTCTTT
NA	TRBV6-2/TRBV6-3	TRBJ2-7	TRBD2	CASSAGLAGGPSDEQYF	TGTGCCAGCAGTGCCGGACTAGCGGGAGGGCCCTCTGACGAGCAGTACTTC
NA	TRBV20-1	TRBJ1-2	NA	CSARAARNYGYTF	TGCAGTGCTAGAGCCGCCCGTAACTATGGCTACACCTTC
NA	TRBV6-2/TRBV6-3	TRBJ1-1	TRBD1	CASRTNRQGARTEAFF	TGTGCCAGCAGAACAAACCGACAGGGAGCGCGCACTGAAGCTTTCTTT
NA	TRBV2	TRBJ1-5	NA	CATSQGEGNQPQHF	TGTGCTACTTCTCAGGGAGAGGGCAATCAGCCCCAGCATTTT
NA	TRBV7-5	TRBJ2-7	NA	CISVPEAGTQDYEQYF	NA
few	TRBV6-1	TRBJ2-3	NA	CASSALSDTQYF	TGTGCCAGCAGTGCCCTGTCGGATACGCAGTATTTT
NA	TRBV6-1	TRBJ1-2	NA	CASRDGAAMNYGYTF	TGTGCCAGCAGAGACGGGGCAGCCATGAACTATGGCTACACCTTC
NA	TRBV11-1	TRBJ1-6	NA	CASSLRPGSVNNSPLHF	TGTGCCAGCAGCTTGCGTCCAGGCTCTGTCAATAATTCACCCCTCCACTTT
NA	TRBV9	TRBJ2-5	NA	CASSTSLPGWGKRQETQYF	TGTGCCAGCAGCACGAGCCTTCCGGGTTGGGGTAAGCGACAAGAGACCCAGTACTTC
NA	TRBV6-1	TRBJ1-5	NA	CASRPRQHQPQHF	TGTGCCAGCAGACCGAGGCAGCACCAGCCCCAGCATTTT
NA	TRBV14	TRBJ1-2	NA	CASSQFQGLRYGYTF	TGTGCCAGCAGCCAGTTCCAGGGACTCCGCTATGGCTACACCTTC
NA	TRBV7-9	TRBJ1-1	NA	CASSLGGASNTEAFF	TGTGCCAGCAGCTTAGGGGGGGCCTCAAACACTGAAGCTTTCTTT
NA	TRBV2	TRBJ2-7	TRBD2	CASSELARENHEQYF	TGTGCCAGCAGTGAATTGGCGCGGGAGAATCACGAGCAGTACTTC
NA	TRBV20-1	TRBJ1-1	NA	CSAPPIGMNTEAFF	TGCAGTGCCCCCCCGATTGGGATGAACACTGAAGCTTTCTTT
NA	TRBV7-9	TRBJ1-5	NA	CASSLIPQEPQHF	TGTGCCAGCAGCTTGATACCGCAAGAGCCCCAGCATTTT